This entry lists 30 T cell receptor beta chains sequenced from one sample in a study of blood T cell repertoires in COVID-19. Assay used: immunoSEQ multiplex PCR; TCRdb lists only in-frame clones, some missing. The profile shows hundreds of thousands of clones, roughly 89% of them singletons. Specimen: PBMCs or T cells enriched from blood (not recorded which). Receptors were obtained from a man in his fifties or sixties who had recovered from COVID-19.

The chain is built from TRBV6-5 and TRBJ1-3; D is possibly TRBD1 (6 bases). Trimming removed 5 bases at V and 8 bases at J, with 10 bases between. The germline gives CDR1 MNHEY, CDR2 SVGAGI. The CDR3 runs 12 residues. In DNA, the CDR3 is TGTGCCAGCAGTATAGGGGGGGACACCATATATTTT. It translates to CASSIGGDTIYF.

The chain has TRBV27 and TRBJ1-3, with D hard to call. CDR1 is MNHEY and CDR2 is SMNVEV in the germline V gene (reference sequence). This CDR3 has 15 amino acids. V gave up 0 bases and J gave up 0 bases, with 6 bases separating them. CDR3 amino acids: CASSLSWSSGNTIYF. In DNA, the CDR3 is TGTGCCAGCAGTTTATCGTGGAGCTCTGGAAACACCATATATTTT.

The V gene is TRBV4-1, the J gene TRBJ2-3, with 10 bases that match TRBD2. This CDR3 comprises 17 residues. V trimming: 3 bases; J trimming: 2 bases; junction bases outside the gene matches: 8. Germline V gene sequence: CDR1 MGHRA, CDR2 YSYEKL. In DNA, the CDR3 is TGCGCCAGCAGCCACGGACGGACTAGCGGATACACAGATACGCAGTATTTT. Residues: CASSHGRTSGYTDTQYF.

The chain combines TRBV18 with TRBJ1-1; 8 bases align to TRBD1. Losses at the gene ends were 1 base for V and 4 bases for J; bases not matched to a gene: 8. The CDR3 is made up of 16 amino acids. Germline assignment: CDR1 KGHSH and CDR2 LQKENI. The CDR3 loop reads CASSPLGGQGGTEAFF. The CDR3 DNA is TGTGCCAGCTCACCACTAGGAGGACAGGGAGGCACTGAAGCTTTCTTT. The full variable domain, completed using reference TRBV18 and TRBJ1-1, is NAGVMQNPRHLVRRRGQEARLRCSPMKGHSHVYWYRQLPEEGLKFMVYLQKENIIDESGMPKERFSAEFPKEGPSILRIQQVVRGDSAAYFCASSPLGGQGGTEAFFGQGTRLTVV.

CDR3 residues: CASSPETSGSVKQYF. The CDR3, as DNA: TGTGCCAGCAGCCCCGAGACTAGCGGGAGTGTGAAGCAGTACTTC. The chain couples TRBV7-2 to TRBJ2-7, with 12 positions matching TRBD2. The CDR3 covers 15 residues. The J segment lost 8 bases and the V segment lost 5 bases, leaving 10 bases of the junction unmatched. Germline V lookup: CDR1 SGHTA, CDR2 FQGNSA.

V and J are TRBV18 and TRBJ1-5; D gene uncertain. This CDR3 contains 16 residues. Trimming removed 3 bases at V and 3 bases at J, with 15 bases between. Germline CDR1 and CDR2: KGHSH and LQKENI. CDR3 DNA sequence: TGTGCCAGCTCACCTTTACCTTCGGGAACCAATCAGCCCCAGCATTTT. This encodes CASSPLPSGTNQPQHF.

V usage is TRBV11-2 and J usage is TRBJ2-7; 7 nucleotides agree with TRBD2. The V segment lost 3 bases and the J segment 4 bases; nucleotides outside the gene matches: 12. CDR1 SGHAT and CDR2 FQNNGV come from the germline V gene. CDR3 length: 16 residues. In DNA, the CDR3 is TGTGCCAGCAGCTTCTCGGGGAGGGGAACTGGTTACGAGCAGTACTTC. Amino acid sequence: CASSFSGRGTGYEQYF.

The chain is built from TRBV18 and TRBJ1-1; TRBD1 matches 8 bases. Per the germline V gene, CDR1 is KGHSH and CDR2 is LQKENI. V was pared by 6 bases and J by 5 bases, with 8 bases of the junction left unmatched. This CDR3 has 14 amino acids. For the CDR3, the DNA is TGTGCCAGCTCCCCCAAACAGGGGGGAACTGAAGCTTTCTTT. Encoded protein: CASSPKQGGTEAFF.

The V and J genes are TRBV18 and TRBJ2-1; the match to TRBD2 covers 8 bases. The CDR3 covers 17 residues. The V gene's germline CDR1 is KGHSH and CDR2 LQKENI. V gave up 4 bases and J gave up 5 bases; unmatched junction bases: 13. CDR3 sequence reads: CASSLIGRLALNNEQFF. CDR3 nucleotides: TGTGCCAGCTCACTTATAGGGAGACTAGCGCTTAACAATGAGCAGTTCTTC.

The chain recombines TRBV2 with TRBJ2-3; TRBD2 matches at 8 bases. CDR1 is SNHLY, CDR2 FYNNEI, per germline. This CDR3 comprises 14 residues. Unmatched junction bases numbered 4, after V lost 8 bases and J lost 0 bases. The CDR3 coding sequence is TGTGCCAGCTGTACGGGAGGGAGCACAGATACGCAGTATTTT. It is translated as CASCTGGSTDTQYF.

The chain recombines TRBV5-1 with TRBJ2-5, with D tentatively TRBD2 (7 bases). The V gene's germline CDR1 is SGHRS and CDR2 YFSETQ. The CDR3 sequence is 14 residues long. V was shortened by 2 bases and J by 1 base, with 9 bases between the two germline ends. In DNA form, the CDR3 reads TGCGCCAGCAGCTTAGGGGGGGTCCAAGAGACCCAGTACTTC. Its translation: CASSLGGVQETQYF.

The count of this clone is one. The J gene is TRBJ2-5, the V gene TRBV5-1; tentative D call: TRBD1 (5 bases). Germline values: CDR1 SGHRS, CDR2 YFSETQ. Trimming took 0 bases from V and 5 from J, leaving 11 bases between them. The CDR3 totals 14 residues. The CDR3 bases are TGCGCCAGCAGCTTGGGCAGTAGGGGTGAGACCCAGTACTTC. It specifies CASSLGSRGETQYF.

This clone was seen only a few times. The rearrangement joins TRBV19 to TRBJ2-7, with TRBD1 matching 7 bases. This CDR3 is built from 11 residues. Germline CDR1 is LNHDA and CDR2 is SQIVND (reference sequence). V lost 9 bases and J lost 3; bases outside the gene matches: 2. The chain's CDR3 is CASSGGYEQYF. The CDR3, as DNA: TGTGCCAGCTCAGGGGGCTACGAGCAGTACTTC.

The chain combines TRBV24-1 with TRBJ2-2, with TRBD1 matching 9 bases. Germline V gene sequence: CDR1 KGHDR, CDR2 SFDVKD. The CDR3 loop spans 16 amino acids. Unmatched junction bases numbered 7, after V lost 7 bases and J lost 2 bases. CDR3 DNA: TGTGCCACCAGCCCCCCGGGACAGGGAAACACCGGGGAGCTGTTTTTT. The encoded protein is CATSPPGQGNTGELFF.

CDR3 in DNA: TGTGCCAGCACGGGGGGATACTCTGGGGCCAACGTCCTGACTTTC. It translates to CASTGGYSGANVLTF. The rearrangement joins TRBV28 to TRBJ2-6, with 7 bases that match TRBD2. The CDR3 loop spans 15 amino acids. Germline trimming cut 7 bases from V and 0 bases from J; bases unmatched to any gene: 3. The germline CDR1 and CDR2 sequences are MDHEN and SYDVKM.

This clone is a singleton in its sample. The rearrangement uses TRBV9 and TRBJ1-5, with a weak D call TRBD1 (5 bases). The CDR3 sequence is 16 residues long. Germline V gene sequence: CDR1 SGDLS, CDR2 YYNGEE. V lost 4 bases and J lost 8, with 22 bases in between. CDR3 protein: CASSPRAGTVGEPQHF. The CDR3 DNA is TGTGCCAGCAGCCCAAGGGCGGGGACGGTGGGTGAGCCCCAGCATTTT.

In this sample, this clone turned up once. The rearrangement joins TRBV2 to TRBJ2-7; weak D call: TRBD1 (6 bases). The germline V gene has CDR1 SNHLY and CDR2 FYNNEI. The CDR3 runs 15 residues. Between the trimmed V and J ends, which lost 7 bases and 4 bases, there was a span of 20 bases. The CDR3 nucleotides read TGTGCCAGCAATTTATACAGGGCGTTGGGTTACGAGCAGTACTTC. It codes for CASNLYRALGYEQYF. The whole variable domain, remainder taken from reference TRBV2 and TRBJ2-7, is EPEVTQTPSHQVTQMGQEVILRCVPISNHLYFYWYRQILGQKVEFLVSFYNNEISEKSEIFDDQFSVERPDGSNFTLKIRSTKLEDSAMYFCASNLYRALGYEQYFGPGTRLTVT.

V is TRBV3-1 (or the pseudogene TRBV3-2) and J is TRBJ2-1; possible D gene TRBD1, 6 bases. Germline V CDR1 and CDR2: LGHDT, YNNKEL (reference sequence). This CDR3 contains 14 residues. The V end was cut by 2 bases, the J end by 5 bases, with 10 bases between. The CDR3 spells CASSQRQVNNEQFF. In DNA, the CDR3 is TGTGCCAGCAGCCAAAGACAGGTGAACAATGAGCAGTTCTTC.

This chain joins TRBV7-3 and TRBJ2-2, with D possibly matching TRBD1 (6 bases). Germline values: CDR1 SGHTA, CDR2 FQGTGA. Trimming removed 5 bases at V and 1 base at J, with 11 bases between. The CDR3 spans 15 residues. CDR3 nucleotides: TGTGCCAGCAGCCCCCAACAGGGGAACACCGGGGAGCTGTTTTTT. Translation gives CASSPQQGNTGELFF.

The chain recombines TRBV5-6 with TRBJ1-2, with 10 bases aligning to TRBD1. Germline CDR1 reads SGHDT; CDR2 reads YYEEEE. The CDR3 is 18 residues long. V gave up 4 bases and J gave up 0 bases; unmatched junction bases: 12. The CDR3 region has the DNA TGTGCCAGCAGCCTCGGGACAGGGGACCCGCGCGCTAACTATGGCTACACCTTC. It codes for CASSLGTGDPRANYGYTF.

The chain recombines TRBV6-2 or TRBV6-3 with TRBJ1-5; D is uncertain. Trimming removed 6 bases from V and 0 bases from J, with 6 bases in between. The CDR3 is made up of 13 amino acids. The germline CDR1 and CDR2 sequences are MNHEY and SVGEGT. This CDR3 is CASSEFSNQPQHF. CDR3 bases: TGTGCCAGCAGCGAGTTTAGCAATCAGCCCCAGCATTTT.

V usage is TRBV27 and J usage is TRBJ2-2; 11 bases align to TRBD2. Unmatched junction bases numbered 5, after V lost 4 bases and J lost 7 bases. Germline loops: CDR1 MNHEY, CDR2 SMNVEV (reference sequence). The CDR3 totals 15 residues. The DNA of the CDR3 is TGTGCCAGCAGTTCTGGACTAGCGGGCTTCGGGGAGCTGTTTTTT. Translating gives CASSSGLAGFGELFF.

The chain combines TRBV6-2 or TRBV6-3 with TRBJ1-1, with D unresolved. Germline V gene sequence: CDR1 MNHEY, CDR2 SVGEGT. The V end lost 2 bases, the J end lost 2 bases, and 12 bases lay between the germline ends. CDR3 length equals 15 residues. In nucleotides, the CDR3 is TGTGCCAGCAGTTACGGGCAGGTGATTAACACTGAAGCTTTCTTT. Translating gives CASSYGQVINTEAFF.

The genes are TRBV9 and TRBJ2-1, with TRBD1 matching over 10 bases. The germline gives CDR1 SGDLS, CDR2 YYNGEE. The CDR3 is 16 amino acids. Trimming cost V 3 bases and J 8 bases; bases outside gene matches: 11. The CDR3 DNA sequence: TGTGCCAGCAGCGGGGGACCGGGACAGGGGTCCCATGAGCAGTTCTTC. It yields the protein CASSGGPGQGSHEQFF.

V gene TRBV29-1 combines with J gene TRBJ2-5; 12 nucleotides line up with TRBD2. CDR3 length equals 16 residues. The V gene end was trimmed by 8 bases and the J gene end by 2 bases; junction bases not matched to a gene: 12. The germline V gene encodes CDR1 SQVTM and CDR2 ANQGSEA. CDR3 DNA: TGCAGCCTGAGGCAAGGACTAGCGGGACGGCAAGAGACCCAGTACTTC. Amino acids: CSLRQGLAGRQETQYF.

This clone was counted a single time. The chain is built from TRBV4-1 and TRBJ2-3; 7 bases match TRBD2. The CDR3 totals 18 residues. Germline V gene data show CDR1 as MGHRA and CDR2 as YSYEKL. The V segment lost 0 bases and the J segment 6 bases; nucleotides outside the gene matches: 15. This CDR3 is CASSQDRVAGILRDTQYF. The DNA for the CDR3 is TGCGCCAGCAGCCAAGATAGGGTAGCGGGCATACTACGGGATACGCAGTATTTT.

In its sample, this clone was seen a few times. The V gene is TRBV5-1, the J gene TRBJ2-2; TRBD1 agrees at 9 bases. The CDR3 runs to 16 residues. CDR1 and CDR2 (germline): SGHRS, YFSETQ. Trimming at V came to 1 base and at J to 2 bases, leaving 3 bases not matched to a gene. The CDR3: CASSLLTGGNTGELFF. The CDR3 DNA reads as TGCGCCAGCAGCTTGCTCACAGGGGGCAACACCGGGGAGCTGTTTTTT.

CDR3 sequence reads: CASRPAGGTYNEQFF. The CDR3, as DNA: TGTGCCAGCAGGCCCGCGGGGGGTACCTACAATGAGCAGTTCTTC. The rearrangement joins TRBV28 to TRBJ2-1; 8 bases agree with TRBD2. This CDR3 has 15 residues. V lost 6 bases to trimming and J lost 2 bases; unmatched junction nucleotides: 6. CDR1 MDHEN and CDR2 SYDVKM come from the germline V gene.

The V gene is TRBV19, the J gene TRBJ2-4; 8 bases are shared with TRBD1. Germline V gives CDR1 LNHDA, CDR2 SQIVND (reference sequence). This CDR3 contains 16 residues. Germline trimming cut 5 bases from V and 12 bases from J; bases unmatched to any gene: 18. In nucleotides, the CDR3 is TGTGCCAGTAGTGTTATCAGGGGGCGCGGGGAACGGGATCAGTACTTC. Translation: CASSVIRGRGERDQYF.

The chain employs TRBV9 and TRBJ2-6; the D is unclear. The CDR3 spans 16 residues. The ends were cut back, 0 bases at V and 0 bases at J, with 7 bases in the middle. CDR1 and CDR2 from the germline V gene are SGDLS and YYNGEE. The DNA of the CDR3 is TGTGCCAGCAGCGTAGGGAGCTTCTCTGGGGCCAACGTCCTGACTTTC. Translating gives CASSVGSFSGANVLTF.